This T cell receptor (beta chain) was recovered during a study of response to subunit inactivated influenza vaccine. Each CDR3 protein gets one entry after TCRdb re-called the RT-PCR reads with MiXCR. Of about 480,000 distinct CDR3 sequences in the sample, over 25% were seen once. Trimming left V 6 bases short and J 8 bases short, with 12 bases between. The germline gives CDR1 KGHDR, CDR2 SFDVKD. This CDR3 spans 12 amino acids. The sample was CD4+ T cells sorted from PBMCs, taken around 5 days after vaccination. This sequence was found in a man aged 45-65 years who received an inactivated influenza vaccine. The chain employs TRBV24-1 and TRBJ1-2, with D possibly TRBD1 on 5 matching bases. In nucleotides, the CDR3 is TGTGCCACCAGTTTCCAGGGAAAGGGCTACACCTTC. Residues: CATSFQGKGYTF.